Below, 24 T cell receptor beta chains from the same sample are listed, as sequenced in a study of a mutant IDH1 vaccine in newly diagnosed glioma. Repertoires were generated with immunoSEQ multiplex PCR, while TCRdb's copy carries only in-frame clones and drops some. Of about 51,000 clones in the sample, roughly 78% were seen once. No antigen has been assigned to these receptors. The time point denotes: week 5, during vaccination. Vaccination comprised doses that each held 300 ug of mutant IDH1 20-mer peptide, plus topical imiquimod. The sample here was PBMCs, taken from a glioma patient whose treatment included an IDH1 peptide vaccine. Receptors were obtained from a woman between 35 and 50 years old with glioma.

V is TRBV9 and J is TRBJ1-2; 8 bases align to TRBD1. The CDR3 contains 15 residues. Unmatched junction bases numbered 5, after V lost 3 bases and J lost 1 base. Germline CDR1 SGDLS, CDR2 YYNGEE. The CDR3 loop is CASSARTGNNYGYTF. The CDR3 region has the DNA TGTGCCAGCAGCGCCCGGACAGGGAATAACTATGGCTACACCTTC.

The chain has TRBV7-9 and TRBJ2-2; D is tentatively TRBD1 or TRBD2 (5 bases each). Looked up from germline, CDR1 is SEHNR and CDR2 is FQNEAQ (reference sequence). Trimming shortened V by 5 bases and J by 3 bases, and 13 bases separated the two germline ends. The CDR3 consists of 15 residues. The CDR3 DNA reads TGTGCCAGCAGCCCGAGGGGTTCTTACACCGGGGAGCTGTTTTTT. The encoded protein is CASSPRGSYTGELFF.

This chain joins TRBV5-4 and TRBJ2-2; no clear D gene. The V gene's germline CDR1 is SGHNT and CDR2 YYREEE (reference sequence). V shed 0 bases and J shed 0 bases, with 0 bases lying between them. CDR3 length: 13 residues. The DNA of the CDR3 is TGTGCCAGCAGCTTGGCGAACACCGGGGAGCTGTTTTTT. This codes for CASSLANTGELFF.

This clone was seen only once. The chain couples TRBV6-5 to TRBJ2-7, with 10 bases lining up with TRBD1. Germline CDR1 reads MNHEY; CDR2 reads SVGAGI. The CDR3 is 13 amino acids. The V segment lost 4 bases and the J segment 7 bases; nucleotides outside the gene matches: 4. The CDR3 here is CASSLGQGVEQYF. The CDR3 DNA reads TGTGCCAGCAGTTTAGGACAGGGGGTGGAGCAGTACTTC.

The chain has TRBV29-1 and TRBJ2-5, with 7 bases fitting TRBD2. The germline gives CDR1 SQVTM, CDR2 ANQGSEA. CDR3 size: 14 residues. Trimming cost V 5 bases and J 2 bases; bases outside gene matches: 8. The CDR3 sequence is CSVTFGGRQETQYF. DNA for the CDR3: TGCAGCGTTACCTTCGGGGGGAGACAAGAGACCCAGTACTTC.

The chain is built from TRBV5-1 and TRBJ2-7; a possible D gene is TRBD1 (6 bases). Germline V gene sequence: CDR1 SGHRS, CDR2 YFSETQ. V was shortened by 6 bases and J by 3 bases, with 13 bases between the two germline ends. The CDR3 spans 13 residues. DNA for the CDR3: TGCGCCAGCAACCGGGACACAGGCTACGAGCAGTACTTC. Translated, it gives CASNRDTGYEQYF.

This rearrangement joins TRBV6-6 to TRBJ2-7, with D possibly matching TRBD2 (5 bases). CDR3 size: 15 residues. V dropped 6 bases and J dropped 2 bases, with 17 bases sitting between them. CDR1 and CDR2 (germline): MNHNY, SVGAGI (reference sequence). CDR3 amino acids: CASRRSGNGPYEQYF. CDR3 nucleotides: TGTGCCAGCAGGCGCTCCGGGAATGGGCCCTACGAGCAGTACTTC.

The chain is built from TRBV10-2 and TRBJ2-4; D unresolved. With 6 bases removed from V and 0 bases from J, the gap between germline ends came to 9 bases. The CDR3 has 14 residues. The germline CDR1 and CDR2 sequences are WSHSY and SAAADI. CDR3: CASRETGAKNIQYF. DNA for the CDR3: TGCGCCAGCAGGGAAACGGGAGCCAAAAACATTCAGTACTTC.

V and J are TRBV7-2 and TRBJ2-7; D gene uncertain. There are 13 residues in the CDR3. The V gene lost 0 bases and the J gene lost 3 bases, with 6 bases spanning the gap. CDR1 and CDR2 (germline): SGHTA, FQGNSA. For the CDR3, the DNA is TGTGCCAGCAGCTTAGCGGGGTTCTACGAGCAGTACTTC. It codes for CASSLAGFYEQYF.

The chain joins TRBV11-2 to TRBJ1-2; maybe TRBD1 (5 bases). The CDR3 covers 14 residues. Between the trimmed V and J ends, which lost 5 bases and 4 bases, there was a span of 14 bases. Germline lookup yields CDR1 SGHAT and CDR2 FQNNGV. The CDR3, as DNA: TGTGCCAGCAGCAGTATGGCAGGGTTCTATGGCTACACCTTC. Protein product: CASSSMAGFYGYTF.

The chain recombines TRBV6-7 with TRBJ2-3; D unclear. TRBV6-7 is an ORF; its function is uncertain. Trimming removed 3 bases at V and 2 bases at J, with 12 bases between. The CDR3 is 15 amino acids. The DNA for the CDR3 is TGTGCCAGCAGTTATAAACTAAGACTCACAGATACGCAGTATTTT. Residues: CASSYKLRLTDTQYF.

CDR3 coding DNA: TGTGCCAGCAGTGCGGCACAGGGGGGCTCTGAAGCTTTCTTT. It encodes CASSAAQGGSEAFF. This rearrangement joins TRBV2 to TRBJ1-1; 8 bases match TRBD1. The CDR3 runs 14 residues. Germline V gene sequence: CDR1 SNHLY, CDR2 FYNNEI. J lost 6 bases, V lost 4 bases, and 7 bases had no gene match.

V is TRBV6-1 and J is TRBJ1-5; D gene uncertain. Trimming took 2 bases from V and 6 from J, leaving 8 bases between them. The CDR3 is 13 residues long. CDR1 and CDR2 from the germline V gene are MNHNS and SASEGT. CDR3 protein: CASSELGFQPQHF. The CDR3 nucleotides read TGTGCCAGCAGTGAACTGGGGTTTCAGCCCCAGCATTTT.

The CDR3 bases are TGCGCCAGCAGCTTGGGGGGATGGCAGACAGCCAATTCACCCCTCCACTTT. Residues: CASSLGGWQTANSPLHF. The chain has TRBV5-1 and TRBJ1-6, with D perhaps TRBD1 (5 bases). Germline V gives CDR1 SGHRS, CDR2 YFSETQ. The CDR3 has 17 amino acids. V was cut by 0 bases and J by 7 bases, with 17 bases left in between.

The chain is built from TRBV19 and TRBJ1-4, with D possibly being TRBD1 (6 bases). CDR3 length equals 15 residues. CDR1 and CDR2 (germline): LNHDA, SQIVND (reference sequence). V was shortened by 4 bases and J by 8 bases, with 17 bases between the two germline ends. The CDR3, as DNA: TGTGCCAGTAGTACCTTGTGGGGGGCAGGAGAAAAACTGTTTTTT. It is translated as CASSTLWGAGEKLFF.

V and J are TRBV7-9 and TRBJ1-2, with TRBD1 as a possible D gene (6 bases). V was pared by 3 bases and J by 1 base, with 12 bases between. CDR1 is SEHNR, CDR2 FQNEAQ, per germline (reference sequence). CDR3 length equals 15 residues. The CDR3 nucleotides are TGTGCCAGCAGCTTCAATGGGGGGCTTAACTATGGCTACACCTTC. Its protein is CASSFNGGLNYGYTF.

J is TRBJ2-1 and V is TRBV19; D gene unclear. The CDR3 is 14 amino acids. V lost 9 bases to trimming and J lost 3 bases, with 15 bases between them. Germline V gives CDR1 LNHDA, CDR2 SQIVND (reference sequence). The chain's CDR3 is CASQLGFSYNEQFF. Written as DNA, the CDR3 is TGTGCCAGCCAACTCGGGTTTAGCTACAATGAGCAGTTCTTC.

The sample holds one count of this clone. V gene TRBV18 combines with J gene TRBJ1-1, with 7 bases lining up with TRBD1. There are 15 residues in the CDR3. From germline, CDR1 is KGHSH and CDR2 LQKENI. V was pared by 0 bases and J by 4 bases, with 5 bases of the junction left unmatched. This chain's CDR3 is CASSPPGGRGTEAFF. CDR3 in DNA: TGTGCCAGCTCACCACCAGGGGGCAGGGGCACTGAAGCTTTCTTT. The variable domain in full, completed from reference TRBV18 and TRBJ1-1, reads NAGVMQNPRHLVRRRGQEARLRCSPMKGHSHVYWYRQLPEEGLKFMVYLQKENIIDESGMPKERFSAEFPKEGPSILRIQQVVRGDSAAYFCASSPPGGRGTEAFFGQGTRLTVV.

The chain is built from TRBV7-2 and TRBJ1-6, with D possibly TRBD1 on 5 matching bases. The CDR3 totals 14 residues. Germline CDR1 and CDR2: SGHTA and FQGNSA. Trimming shortened V by 3 bases and J by 7 bases, and 10 bases separated the two germline ends. The CDR3 reads CASSFRQPNSPLHF. CDR3 bases: TGTGCCAGCAGCTTTAGACAGCCGAATTCACCCCTCCACTTT.

This sequence joins TRBV15 and TRBJ1-1, with 11 bases fitting TRBD1. The V and J ends lost 3 bases and 2 bases, in that order; junction bases with no gene match: 2. Germline V gene data show CDR1 as LNHNV and CDR2 as YYDKDF (reference sequence). CDR3 length: 15 residues. The CDR3 spells CATSRDRGLNTEAFF. Written as DNA, the CDR3 is TGTGCCACCAGCAGGGACAGGGGGCTTAACACTGAAGCTTTCTTT. The full variable domain, rest sourced from reference TRBV15 and TRBJ1-1, is DAMVIQNPRYQVTQFGKPVTLSCSQTLNHNVMYWYQQKSSQAPKLLFHYYDKDFNNEADTPDNFQSRRPNTSFCFLDIRSPGLGDTAMYLCATSRDRGLNTEAFFGQGTRLTVV.

The chain's CDR3 is CASSQDRRETQYF. The DNA for the CDR3 is TGCGCCAGCAGCCAAGACCGGAGGGAGACCCAGTACTTC. The V gene is TRBV4-3, the J gene TRBJ2-5, with D possibly TRBD2 on 5 matching bases. CDR3 size: 13 residues. The germline V and J ends were trimmed by 0 bases and 5 bases, with 7 bases remaining between them. Germline V lookup: CDR1 LGHNA, CDR2 YSLEER.

V and J are TRBV18 and TRBJ1-6; D is unclear. V shed 3 bases and J shed 8 bases, with 8 bases lying between them. The CDR3 extends over 13 amino acids. Looked up from germline, CDR1 is KGHSH and CDR2 is LQKENI. The chain's CDR3 is CASSPGPDSPLHF. CDR3 coding DNA: TGTGCCAGCTCACCTGGGCCAGATTCACCCCTCCACTTT.

V gene TRBV29-1 combines with J gene TRBJ1-2; D not resolved. CDR1 is SQVTM and CDR2 is ANQGSEA in the germline V gene. This CDR3 is built from 13 residues. V lost 3 bases, J lost 2 bases, and 10 bases lay in between. CDR3 loop: CSVDVTGNYGYTF. The CDR3 nucleotides read TGCAGCGTTGACGTGACGGGGAACTATGGCTACACCTTC.

This sequence joins TRBV7-9 and TRBJ1-1, with D possibly TRBD1 on 5 matching bases. Germline CDR1 is SEHNR and CDR2 is FQNEAQ (reference sequence). The CDR3 length is 15 residues. V lost 5 bases and J lost 0, with 13 bases in between. The CDR3 coding sequence is TGTGCCAGCAGCCCCGGGACCGTCATGAACACTGAAGCTTTCTTT. Translating it yields CASSPGTVMNTEAFF.